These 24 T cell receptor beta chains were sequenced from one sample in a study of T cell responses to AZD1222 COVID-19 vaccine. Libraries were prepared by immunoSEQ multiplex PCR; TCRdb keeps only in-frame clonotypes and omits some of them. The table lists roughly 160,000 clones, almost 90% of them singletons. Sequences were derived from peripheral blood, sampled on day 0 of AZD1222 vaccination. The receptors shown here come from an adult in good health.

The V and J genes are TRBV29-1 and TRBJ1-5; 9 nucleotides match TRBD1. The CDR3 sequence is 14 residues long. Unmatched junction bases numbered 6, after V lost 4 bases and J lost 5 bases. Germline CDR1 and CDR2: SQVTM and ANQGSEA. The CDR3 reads CSVAGTGKDQPQHF. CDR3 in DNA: TGCAGCGTTGCCGGGACAGGGAAAGATCAGCCCCAGCATTTT.

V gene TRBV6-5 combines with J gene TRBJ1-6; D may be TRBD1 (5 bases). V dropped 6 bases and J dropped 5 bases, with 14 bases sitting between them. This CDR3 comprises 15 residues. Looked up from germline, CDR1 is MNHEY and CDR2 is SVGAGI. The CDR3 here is CASSPDRFDNSPLHF. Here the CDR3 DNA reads TGTGCCAGCAGCCCCGACAGATTTGATAATTCACCCCTCCACTTT.

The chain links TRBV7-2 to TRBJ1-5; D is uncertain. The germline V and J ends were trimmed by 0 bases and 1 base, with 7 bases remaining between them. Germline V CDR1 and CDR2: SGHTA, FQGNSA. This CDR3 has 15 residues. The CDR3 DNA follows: TGTGCCAGCAGCTTAGCTATAGGGAGCAATCAGCCCCAGCATTTT. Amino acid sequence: CASSLAIGSNQPQHF.

CDR3 coding DNA: TGTGCCTGGAGCGCGGGGGAGATTGCAACTAATGAAAAACTGTTTTTT. It translates to CAWSAGEIATNEKLFF. V usage is TRBV30 and J usage is TRBJ1-4; TRBD1 is a possible D gene (5 bases). The germline V and J ends were trimmed by 3 bases and 0 bases, with 14 bases remaining between them. The CDR3 spans 16 residues. Germline CDR1 reads GTSNPN; CDR2 reads SVGIG (reference sequence).

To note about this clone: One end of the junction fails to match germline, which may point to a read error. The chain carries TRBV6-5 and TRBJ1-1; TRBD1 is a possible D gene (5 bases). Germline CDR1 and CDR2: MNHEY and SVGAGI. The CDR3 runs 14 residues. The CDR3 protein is CASNRREGDTEAFF. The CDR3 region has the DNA TGCGCCAGCAACCGCAGGGAGGGAGACACTGAAGCTTTCTTT.

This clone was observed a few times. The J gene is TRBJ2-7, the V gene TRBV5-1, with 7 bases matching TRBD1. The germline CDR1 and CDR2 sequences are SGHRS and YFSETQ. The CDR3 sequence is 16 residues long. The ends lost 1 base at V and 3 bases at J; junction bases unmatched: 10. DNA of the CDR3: TGCGCCAGCAGCTTGTTACCCGCTTCAGGGGGCTACGAGCAGTACTTC. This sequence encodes CASSLLPASGGYEQYF.

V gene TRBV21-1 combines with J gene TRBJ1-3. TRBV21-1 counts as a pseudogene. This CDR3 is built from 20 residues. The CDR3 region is CASSKDGGNPLSTSGNTIYF. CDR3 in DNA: TGTGCCAGCAGCAAAGACGGGGGGAACCCTCTATCCACCTCTGGAAACACCATATATTTT.

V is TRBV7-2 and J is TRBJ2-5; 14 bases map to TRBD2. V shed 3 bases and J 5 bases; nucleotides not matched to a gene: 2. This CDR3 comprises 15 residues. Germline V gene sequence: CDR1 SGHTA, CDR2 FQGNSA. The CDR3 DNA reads TGTGCCAGCAGCTTTGGACTAGCGGGGGGCGAGACCCAGTACTTC. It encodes CASSFGLAGGETQYF.

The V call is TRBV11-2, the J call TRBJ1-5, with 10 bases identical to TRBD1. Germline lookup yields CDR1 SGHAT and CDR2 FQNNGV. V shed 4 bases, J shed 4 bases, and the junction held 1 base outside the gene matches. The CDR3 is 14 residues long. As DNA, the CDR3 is TGTGCCAGCAGCTCGGGACAGGGGAATCAGCCCCAGCATTTT. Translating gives CASSSGQGNQPQHF.

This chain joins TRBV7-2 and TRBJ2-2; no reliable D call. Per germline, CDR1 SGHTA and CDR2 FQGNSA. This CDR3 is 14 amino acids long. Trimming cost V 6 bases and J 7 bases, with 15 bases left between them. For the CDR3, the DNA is TGTGCCAGCAGTCGTGCCCTGAAGGGCGGGGAGCTGTTTTTT. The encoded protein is CASSRALKGGELFF.

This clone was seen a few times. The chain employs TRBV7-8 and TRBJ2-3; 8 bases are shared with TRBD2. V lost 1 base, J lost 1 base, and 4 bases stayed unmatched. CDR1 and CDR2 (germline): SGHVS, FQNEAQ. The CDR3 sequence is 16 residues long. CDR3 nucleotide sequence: TGTGCCAGCAGCTTAGTCGGGGGGGCCGGCACAGATACGCAGTATTTT. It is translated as CASSLVGGAGTDTQYF.

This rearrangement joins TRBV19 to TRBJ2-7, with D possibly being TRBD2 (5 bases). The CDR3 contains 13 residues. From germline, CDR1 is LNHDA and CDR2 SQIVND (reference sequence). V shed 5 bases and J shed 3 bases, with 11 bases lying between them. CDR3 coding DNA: TGTGCCAGTAGTCTCGGACTGATCTACGAGCAGTACTTC. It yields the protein CASSLGLIYEQYF.

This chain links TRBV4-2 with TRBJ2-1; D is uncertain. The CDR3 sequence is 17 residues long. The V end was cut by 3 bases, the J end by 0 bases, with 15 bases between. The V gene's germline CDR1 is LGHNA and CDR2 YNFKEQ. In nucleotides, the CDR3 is TGTGCCAGCAGCCACCCTCGAATAGGAAGCTCCTACAATGAGCAGTTCTTC. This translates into CASSHPRIGSSYNEQFF.

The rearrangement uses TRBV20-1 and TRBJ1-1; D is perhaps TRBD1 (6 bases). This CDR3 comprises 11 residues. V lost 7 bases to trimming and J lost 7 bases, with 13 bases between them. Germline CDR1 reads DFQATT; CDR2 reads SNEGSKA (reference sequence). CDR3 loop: CSGGQQVEAFF. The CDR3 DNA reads TGCAGTGGGGGGCAGCAAGTTGAAGCTTTCTTT.

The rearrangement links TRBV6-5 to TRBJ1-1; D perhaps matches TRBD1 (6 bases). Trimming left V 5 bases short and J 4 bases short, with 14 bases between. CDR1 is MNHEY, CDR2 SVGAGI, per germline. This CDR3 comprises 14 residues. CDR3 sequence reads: CASSLGRGITEAFF. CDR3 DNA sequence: TGTGCCAGCAGTCTGGGCAGGGGAATCACTGAAGCTTTCTTT.

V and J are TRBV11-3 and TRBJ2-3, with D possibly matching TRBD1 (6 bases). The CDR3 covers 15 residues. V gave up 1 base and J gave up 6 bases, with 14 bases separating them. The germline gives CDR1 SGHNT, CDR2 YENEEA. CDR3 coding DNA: TGTGCCAGCAGCTTAGGACAGGACCCTCCCGATACGCAGTATTTT. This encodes CASSLGQDPPDTQYF. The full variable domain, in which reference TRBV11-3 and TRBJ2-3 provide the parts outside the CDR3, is EAGVVQSPRYKIIEKKQPVAFWCNPISGHNTLYWYLQNLGQGPELLIRYENEEAVDDSQLPKDRFSAERLKGVDSTLKIQPAELGDSAVYLCASSLGQDPPDTQYFGPGTRLTVL.

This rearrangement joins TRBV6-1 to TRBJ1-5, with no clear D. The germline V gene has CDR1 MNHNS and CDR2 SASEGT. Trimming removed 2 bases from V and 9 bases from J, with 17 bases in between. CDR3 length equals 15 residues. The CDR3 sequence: CASSETSARFWPQHF. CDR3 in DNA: TGTGCCAGCAGTGAAACATCGGCCAGGTTTTGGCCCCAGCATTTT.

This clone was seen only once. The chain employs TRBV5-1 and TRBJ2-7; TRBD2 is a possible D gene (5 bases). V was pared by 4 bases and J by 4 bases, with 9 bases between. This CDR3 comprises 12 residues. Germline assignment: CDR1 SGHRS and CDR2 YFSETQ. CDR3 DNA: TGCGCCAGCAGCCCCACGGGGTACGAGCAGTACTTC. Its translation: CASSPTGYEQYF. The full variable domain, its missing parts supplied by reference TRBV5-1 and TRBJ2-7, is KAGVTQTPRYLIKTRGQQVTLSCSPISGHRSVSWYQQTPGQGLQFLFEYFSETQRNKGNFPGRFSGRQFSNSRSEMNVSTLELGDSALYLCASSPTGYEQYFGPGTRLTVT.

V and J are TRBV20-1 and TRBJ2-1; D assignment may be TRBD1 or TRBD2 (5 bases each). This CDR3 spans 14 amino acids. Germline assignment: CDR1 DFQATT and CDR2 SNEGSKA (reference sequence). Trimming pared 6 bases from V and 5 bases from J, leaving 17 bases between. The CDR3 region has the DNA TGCAGTGCCAGTACAGATCGAGGGGACAATGAGCAGTTCTTC. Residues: CSASTDRGDNEQFF.

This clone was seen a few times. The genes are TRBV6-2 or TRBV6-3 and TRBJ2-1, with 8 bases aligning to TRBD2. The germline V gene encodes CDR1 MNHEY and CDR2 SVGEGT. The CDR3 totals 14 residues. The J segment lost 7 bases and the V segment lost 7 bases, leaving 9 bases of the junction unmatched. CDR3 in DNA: TGTGCCAGCACCCCGGGAGGGCCAGGGAATGAGCAGTTCTTC. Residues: CASTPGGPGNEQFF.

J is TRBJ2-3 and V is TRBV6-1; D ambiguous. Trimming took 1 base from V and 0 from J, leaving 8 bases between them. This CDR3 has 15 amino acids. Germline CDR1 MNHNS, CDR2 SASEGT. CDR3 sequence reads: CASSEVQPSTDTQYF. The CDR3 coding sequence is TGTGCCAGCAGTGAAGTCCAACCTAGCACAGATACGCAGTATTTT.

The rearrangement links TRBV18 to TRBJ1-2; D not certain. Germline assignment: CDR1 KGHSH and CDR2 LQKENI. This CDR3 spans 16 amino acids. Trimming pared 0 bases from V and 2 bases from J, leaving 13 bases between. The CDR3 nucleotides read TGTGCCAGCTCACCACCTCCTGGCGGCAGAAACTATGGCTACACCTTC. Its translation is CASSPPPGGRNYGYTF.

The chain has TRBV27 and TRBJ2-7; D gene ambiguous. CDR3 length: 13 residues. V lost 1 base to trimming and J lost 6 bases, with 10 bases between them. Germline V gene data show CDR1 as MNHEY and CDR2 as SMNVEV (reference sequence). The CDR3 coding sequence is TGTGCCAGCAGTTTATTTATAGCTGGCGAGCAGTACTTC. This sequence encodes CASSLFIAGEQYF.

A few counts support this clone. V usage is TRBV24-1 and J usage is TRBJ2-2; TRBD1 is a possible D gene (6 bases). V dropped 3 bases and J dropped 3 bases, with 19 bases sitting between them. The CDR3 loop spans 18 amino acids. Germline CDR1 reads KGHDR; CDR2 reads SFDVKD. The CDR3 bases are TGTGCCACCAGTGATATACGCAGGGGAAGTGTTGACACCGGGGAGCTGTTTTTT. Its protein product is CATSDIRRGSVDTGELFF.